One sample yielded the 7 T cell receptor beta chains listed below, sequenced in a study of T cell repertoires in cytomegalovirus infection. TCRdb passed the reads through MiXCR, listing each CDR3 protein once. This sample yields about 900,000 distinct CDR3 sequences, of which less than 40% are seen a single time; 11% to 15% belongs to the top ten. The antigens for these receptors are not known. The sequencing here drew on cultured CD8+ T cells from PBMCs, taken from culture after CMV antigen stimulation. Receptors were obtained from a human donor in good health (CMV status not recorded). Some clones in this sample may be carry-over from other donors' samples.

In this sample, this clonotype turned up a few times. This chain links TRBV5-1 with TRBJ1-1; D gene ambiguous. The V gene lost 3 bases and the J gene lost 11 bases, with 14 bases spanning the gap. There are 12 residues in the CDR3. CDR1 and CDR2 from the germline V gene are SGHRS and YFSETQ. The CDR3 sequence is CASSSFYGEAFF. The DNA of the CDR3 is TGCGCCAGCAGCTCATTCTACGGAGAGGCTTTCTTT. Full variable domain (missing parts from reference TRBV5-1 and TRBJ1-1): KAGVTQTPRYLIKTRGQQVTLSCSPISGHRSVSWYQQTPGQGLQFLFEYFSETQRNKGNFPGRFSGRQFSNSRSEMNVSTLELGDSALYLCASSSFYGEAFFGQGTRLTVV.

The rearrangement uses TRBV4-3 and TRBJ2-1; TRBD2 agrees at 8 bases. The CDR3 has 15 amino acids. The V gene's germline CDR1 is LGHNA and CDR2 YSLEER. The J segment lost 7 bases and the V segment lost 1 base, leaving 6 bases of the junction unmatched. The CDR3 coding sequence is TGCGCCAGCAGCCAAGGGGCGGGACTAGAGAATGAGCAGTTCTTC. Translation gives CASSQGAGLENEQFF.

This clonotype was observed a few times. The chain employs TRBV19 and TRBJ1-1, with D hard to call. V was shortened by 10 bases and J by 0 bases, with 12 bases between the two germline ends. Germline lookup yields CDR1 LNHDA and CDR2 SQIVND (reference sequence). The length of the CDR3 is 13 residues. CDR3 in DNA: TGTGCCACCTTCGCGGGGATGAACACTGAAGCTTTCTTT. Amino acids: CATFAGMNTEAFF.

This clonotype has at least ten counts. The CDR3 protein is CASRNLGRLAGTDTQYF. The CDR3 bases are TGTGCCAGCAGAAACCTGGGACGACTAGCGGGCACAGATACGCAGTATTTT. The rearrangement uses TRBV12-3 or TRBV12-4 and TRBJ2-3, with 9 bases identical to TRBD2. This CDR3 has 17 residues. V gave up 6 bases and J gave up 1 base; unmatched junction bases: 11.

This clonotype has just a few counts. V usage is TRBV6-5 and J usage is TRBJ2-7, with a weak D call TRBD1 (6 bases). Germline-derived CDR1 and CDR2 are MNHEY and SVGAGI. The CDR3 extends over 16 amino acids. Trimming took 1 base from V and 6 from J, leaving 19 bases between them. Here the CDR3 reads CASSYWDQQGSLEQYF. CDR3 nucleotide sequence: TGTGCCAGCAGTTACTGGGACCAACAGGGATCGCTCGAGCAGTACTTC.

This chain links TRBV19 with TRBJ2-7; 9 bases agree with TRBD1. CDR1 is LNHDA, CDR2 SQIVND, per germline (reference sequence). V lost 1 base, J lost 4 bases, and 2 bases stayed unmatched. The CDR3 contains 14 residues. The CDR3 is CASSIGTGEYEQYF. The CDR3, as DNA: TGTGCCAGTAGTATAGGGACAGGGGAGTACGAGCAGTACTTC.

The V and J genes are TRBV15 and TRBJ2-1; no definite D call. This CDR3 comprises 12 residues. The germline gives CDR1 LNHNV, CDR2 YYDKDF (reference sequence). The ends were cut back, 3 bases at V and 5 bases at J, with 5 bases in the middle. The CDR3 reads CATSSPDNEQFF. The CDR3 nucleotides read TGTGCCACCAGCAGCCCGGACAATGAGCAGTTCTTC.